One sample yielded the 21 T cell receptor beta chains listed below, sequenced in a study of shared clonotypes between healthy human individuals. Terminally differentiated effector memory CD45RA+ cells were excluded from the naive CD8 cells, which were CD45RO-negative and positively selected for CCR7. The repertoire was sequenced with immunoSEQ multiplex PCR; TCRdb's copy has only in-frame clones and lacks some. Of roughly 2.1 million clones listed, approximately 94% are singletons. Sequenced sample: naive CD8+ T cells from PBMCs. The receptors were sampled from a man in his late teens or twenties in good health. Some clones in this sample may be carry-over from other donors' samples.

CDR3 DNA: TGTGCCAGCAGTGGTAGCGGGATCTACGAGCAGTACTTC. Amino acids: CASSGSGIYEQYF. This chain joins TRBV25-1 and TRBJ2-7; 8 bases are shared with TRBD2. V was pared by 4 bases and J by 3 bases, with 2 bases of the junction left unmatched. Germline assignment: CDR1 MGHDK and CDR2 SYGVNS. The CDR3 extends over 13 amino acids.

The rearrangement links TRBV27 to TRBJ2-7, with a possible D match to TRBD1 (6 bases). Germline V gene data show CDR1 as MNHEY and CDR2 as SMNVEV (reference sequence). This CDR3 region has 13 residues. Trimming stripped 6 bases from V and 3 bases from J, with 12 bases between. The CDR3 spells CASSHRTDYEQYF. CDR3 nucleotide sequence: TGTGCCAGCAGCCATAGGACAGACTACGAGCAGTACTTC.

The CDR3 sequence: CASSWTGGSAEAFF. The CDR3 DNA sequence: TGCGCCAGCAGCTGGACAGGGGGATCTGCTGAAGCTTTCTTT. The chain joins TRBV5-1 to TRBJ1-1; TRBD1 matches 10 bases. The CDR3 loop spans 14 amino acids. V gave up 3 bases and J gave up 6 bases; unmatched junction bases: 5. From germline, CDR1 is SGHRS and CDR2 YFSETQ.

This chain connects TRBV19 to TRBJ2-1; 10 bases agree with TRBD2. CDR3 length: 17 amino acids. CDR1 and CDR2 (germline): LNHDA, SQIVND (reference sequence). With V trimmed by 4 bases and J by 1 base, 7 bases remained unmatched. CDR3 bases: TGTGCCAGTAGTACCCAAGGACTAGCGGAGTCCTACAATGAGCAGTTCTTC. This translates into CASSTQGLAESYNEQFF.

Points on this clone: Other nucleotide sequences from this sample produce the same CDR3. The rearrangement joins TRBV4-1 to TRBJ1-1; the D gene is possibly TRBD1 (5 bases). V lost 0 bases and J lost 5, with 10 bases in between. Germline CDR1 is MGHRA and CDR2 is YSYEKL. The length of the CDR3 is 14 residues. The CDR3 DNA is TGCGCCAGCAGCCAAGATGGGGGTTGGACTGAAGCTTTCTTT. Its translation: CASSQDGGWTEAFF.

The J gene is TRBJ2-1, the V gene TRBV29-1, with 8 nucleotides matching TRBD1. The CDR3 covers 15 residues. After removal of 3 bases from V and 5 bases from J, the junction contained 9 bases not matched to a gene. In germline, CDR1 is SQVTM, CDR2 ANQGSEA. CDR3 amino acids: CSVERQGSRNNEQFF. The CDR3 nucleotides read TGCAGCGTTGAGAGACAGGGGAGTCGGAACAATGAGCAGTTCTTC.

The rearrangement uses TRBV6-6 and TRBJ2-3; 8 bases align to TRBD2. CDR3 length: 15 amino acids. From germline, CDR1 is MNHNY and CDR2 SVGAGI (reference sequence). V lost 5 bases, J lost 6 bases, and 10 bases stayed unmatched. The CDR3 nucleotides read TGTGCCAGCAGTACCTTAGCGGGATCGTGGGATACGCAGTATTTT. Encoded protein: CASSTLAGSWDTQYF.

Points on this clone: This same CDR3 is encoded by further DNA sequences in the sample. The chain joins TRBV27 to TRBJ1-1, with a possible D match to TRBD1 (5 bases). The CDR3 covers 14 residues. In germline, CDR1 is MNHEY, CDR2 SMNVEV (reference sequence). Deletions cut 3 bases from V and 4 bases from J, with 12 bases between. For the CDR3, the DNA is TGTGCCAGCAGTTTGATCGGGGGAATCACTGAAGCTTTCTTT. Residues: CASSLIGGITEAFF.

V usage is TRBV29-1 and J usage is TRBJ2-2; no definite D call. Germline V CDR1 and CDR2: SQVTM, ANQGSEA. The CDR3 extends over 11 amino acids. Trimming pared 4 bases from V and 4 bases from J, leaving 4 bases between. CDR3 amino acids: CSVVGTGELFF. Written as DNA, the CDR3 is TGCAGCGTTGTTGGCACCGGGGAGCTGTTTTTT.

The chain couples TRBV27 to TRBJ2-5; the D call may be TRBD1 or TRBD2 (6 bases each). V lost 3 bases and J lost 3, with 17 bases in between. Germline V gene lookup returns CDR1 MNHEY and CDR2 SMNVEV (reference sequence). The CDR3 sequence is 16 residues long. The CDR3 nucleotides read TGTGCCAGCAGTTTGAGGGGGGCGCGTGGTAAAGAGACCCAGTACTTC. Translating it yields CASSLRGARGKETQYF.

The rearrangement links TRBV4-3 to TRBJ2-5; D remains unclear. V shed 1 base and J shed 2 bases, with 5 bases lying between them. Germline assignment: CDR1 LGHNA and CDR2 YSLEER. CDR3 length: 13 amino acids. Written as DNA, the CDR3 is TGCGCCAGCAGCCAAGCACTTCAAGAGACCCAGTACTTC. It translates to CASSQALQETQYF.

The chain has TRBV28 and TRBJ1-2; D remains unclear. Germline CDR1 and CDR2: MDHEN and SYDVKM. This CDR3 region has 14 residues. V was pared by 2 bases and J by 8 bases, with 15 bases between. CDR3: CASSLPPGLGGYTF. The CDR3 coding sequence is TGTGCCAGCAGTTTACCTCCGGGGTTAGGGGGCTACACCTTC.

The genes are TRBV18 and TRBJ2-7; D perhaps matches TRBD1 (6 bases). In germline, CDR1 is KGHSH, CDR2 LQKENI. The CDR3 loop spans 17 amino acids. V lost 0 bases and J lost 6, with 21 bases in between. CDR3 amino acids: CASSPPWTATSLGEQYF. CDR3 DNA sequence: TGTGCCAGCTCACCACCATGGACAGCCACCTCCTTGGGCGAGCAGTACTTC.

The chain is built from TRBV9 and TRBJ2-2; D is unresolved. Trimming left V 5 bases short and J 6 bases short, with 17 bases between. The CDR3 sequence is 15 residues long. The V gene's germline CDR1 is SGDLS and CDR2 YYNGEE. The CDR3 sequence is CASSVETVAPGELFF. The CDR3 DNA sequence: TGTGCCAGCAGTGTTGAGACCGTAGCTCCCGGGGAGCTGTTTTTT.

J is TRBJ2-4 and V is TRBV29-1; the D gene could be TRBD1 or TRBD2 (5 bases each). V shed 4 bases and J shed 1 base, with 11 bases lying between them. There are 14 residues in the CDR3. Germline V CDR1 and CDR2: SQVTM, ANQGSEA. Written as DNA, the CDR3 is TGCAGCGTTGTGGGGGATGGGGCCAAAAACATTCAGTACTTC. Residues: CSVVGDGAKNIQYF. Looking up the rest from reference TRBV29-1 and TRBJ2-4 gives the full variable domain: SAVISQKPSRDICQRGTSLTIQCQVDSQVTMMFWYRQQPGQSLTLIATANQGSEATYESGFVIDKFPISRPNLTFSTLTVSNMSPEDSSIYLCSVVGDGAKNIQYFGAGTRLSVL.

V usage is TRBV9 and J usage is TRBJ2-2; 9 bases are shared with TRBD2. The germline V gene has CDR1 SGDLS and CDR2 YYNGEE. CDR3 length: 17 amino acids. V shed 1 base and J 6 bases; nucleotides not matched to a gene: 10. CDR3 bases: TGTGCCAGCAGCGTACCTTTTGCGGGAGGGGGTGCCGGGGAGCTGTTTTTT. It specifies CASSVPFAGGGAGELFF. Full variable domain (remainder filled in from reference TRBV9 and TRBJ2-2): DSGVTQTPKHLITATGQRVTLRCSPRSGDLSVYWYQQSLDQGLQFLIQYYNGEERAKGNILERFSAQQFPDLHSELNLSSLELGDSALYFCASSVPFAGGGAGELFFGEGSRLTVL.

The gene calls are TRBV5-8 and TRBJ2-7; no definite D call. The CDR3 is 14 amino acids. From germline, CDR1 is SGHTS and CDR2 YDEGEE. V lost 2 bases and J 6 bases, leaving 15 bases between the germline ends. As DNA, the CDR3 is TGTGCCAGCAGCTTAAGTCCTAGGGTCACCGAGCAGTACTTC. Translating gives CASSLSPRVTEQYF.

CDR3 sequence reads: CASSEARSTDTQYF. The DNA of the CDR3 is TGTGCCAGCAGCGAAGCGAGAAGCACAGATACGCAGTATTTT. The genes are TRBV9 and TRBJ2-3; D unresolved. Germline V CDR1 and CDR2: SGDLS, YYNGEE. Trimming cost V 3 bases and J 0 bases, with 8 bases left between them. This CDR3 has 14 residues.

Note on this clone: This CDR3 is also generated by other DNA sequences in the sample. The chain links TRBV27 to TRBJ2-7; 7 bases are a match to TRBD2. With V trimmed by 4 bases and J by 1 base, 1 base remained unmatched. Germline V lookup: CDR1 MNHEY, CDR2 SMNVEV (reference sequence). The CDR3 covers 13 residues. CDR3 residues: CASSWGGSYEQYF. The CDR3, as DNA: TGTGCCAGCAGTTGGGGGGGTTCCTACGAGCAGTACTTC.

The rearrangement links TRBV27 to TRBJ2-7; 11 nucleotides match TRBD2. Germline lookup yields CDR1 MNHEY and CDR2 SMNVEV (reference sequence). V dropped 5 bases and J dropped 11; count of bases not matched to a gene: 8. This CDR3 is built from 13 residues. CDR3 amino acids: CASSHRLAGQEYF. The DNA of the CDR3 is TGTGCCAGCAGTCACAGACTAGCGGGACAGGAGTACTTC.

The gene calls are TRBV6-5 and TRBJ2-2, with a weak D call TRBD2 (5 bases). Trimming pared 6 bases from V and 0 bases from J, leaving 8 bases between. The length of the CDR3 is 14 residues. CDR1 MNHEY and CDR2 SVGAGI come from the germline V gene. The CDR3 region is CASRTTTNTGELFF. CDR3 nucleotide sequence: TGTGCCAGCAGGACTACGACGAACACCGGGGAGCTGTTTTTT.